This is a list of T cell receptor beta chains from one sample in a study of immune evolution from preneoplasia to lung adenocarcinoma. Generated by immunoSEQ multiplex PCR, the TCRdb table keeps only in-frame clones and is missing some. The table records 35,000 to 40,000 clones, 74% of them present only once. Sequences were obtained from FFPE invasive lung adenocarcinoma tissue. The receptors come from a person aged 55 to 75 with lung adenocarcinoma. The CDR3 runs from the conserved cysteine through the conserved F or W. A D gene is named only where the DNA matches it firmly. Clone size is given for some rows only: seen once, a few or many times, or a class if the clone is expanded.

d_gene	v_gene	abundance	j_gene	CDR3aa	CDR3nt
NA	TRBV6-6	NA	TRBJ2-4	CASSQRGGAKNIQYF	TGTGCCAGCAGTCAGAGGGGGGGGGCCAAAAACATTCAGTACTTC
NA	TRBV25-1	NA	TRBJ1-4	CASSESGNEKLFF	TGTGCCAGCAGTGAATCCGGTAATGAAAAACTGTTTTTT
NA	TRBV19	once	TRBJ2-3	CASSMGPSRDTQYF	TGTGCCAGTAGTATGGGGCCCTCTAGGGATACGCAGTATTTT
TRBD1	TRBV19	NA	TRBJ1-1	CASTATGTIFMNTEAFF	TGTGCCAGTACTGCGACAGGGACCATTTTCATGAACACTGAAGCTTTCTTT
NA	TRBV6-6	NA	TRBJ2-7	CASSDQGYEQYF	TGTGCCAGCAGCGATCAGGGATACGAGCAGTACTTC
NA	TRBV27	NA	TRBJ2-7	CASSLSGAFAGEQYF	TGTGCCAGCAGTTTATCGGGGGCATTCGCTGGGGAGCAGTACTTC
TRBD2	TRBV7-2	NA	TRBJ2-1	CASTPGGVTNEQFF	TGTGCCAGCACCCCCGGGGGGGTAACCAATGAGCAGTTCTTC
TRBD1	TRBV29-1	NA	TRBJ1-2	CSASGQNYGYTF	TGCAGCGCCTCGGGACAGAACTATGGCTACACCTTC
NA	TRBV15	NA	TRBJ1-1	CATSRDMNTEAFF	TGTGCCACCAGCAGAGACATGAACACTGAAGCTTTCTTT
NA	TRBV30	NA	TRBJ1-2	CAWSVSTRATGYTF	TGTGCCTGGAGTGTATCTACCAGGGCTACTGGCTACACCTTC
NA	TRBV18	NA	TRBJ1-5	CASSHGGNQPQHF	TGTGCCAGCTCACACGGGGGAAATCAGCCCCAGCATTTT
TRBD1	TRBV5-4	NA	TRBJ2-5	CASSLRQGAGETQYF	TGTGCCAGCAGCTTACGACAGGGGGCGGGGGAGACCCAGTACTTC
TRBD2	TRBV28	NA	TRBJ2-7	CASSPKAGAYEQYF	TGTGCCAGCAGTCCCAAAGCGGGAGCCTACGAGCAGTACTTC
TRBD2	TRBV30	NA	TRBJ2-4	CAWSPGLAGLAKNIQYF	TGTGCCTGGAGCCCTGGACTAGCGGGACTAGCCAAAAACATTCAGTACTTC
NA	TRBV10-3	NA	TRBJ1-5	CAISDRGSNQPQHF	TGTGCCATCAGTGACAGGGGTAGCAATCAGCCCCAGCATTTT
NA	TRBV5-1	NA	TRBJ2-7	CASSLIPIYEQYF	TGCGCCAGCAGCTTGATACCGATCTACGAGCAGTACTTC
NA	TRBV6-1	NA	TRBJ1-2	CASSEDVGNGYTF	TGTGCCAGCAGTGAAGATGTGGGGAATGGCTACACCTTC
NA	TRBV15	NA	TRBJ1-2	CATSKDTAVGYTF	TGTGCCACCAGCAAGGACACTGCGGTGGGCTACACCTTC
NA	TRBV7-2	NA	TRBJ1-2	CASSAMGGVYGYTF	TGTGCCAGCAGCGCTATGGGGGGGGTCTATGGCTACACCTTC
TRBD2	TRBV4-2	NA	TRBJ2-7	CASSRLAGGTSYEQYF	TGTGCCAGCAGCCGACTAGCGGGAGGGACGTCCTACGAGCAGTACTTC
NA	TRBV30	NA	TRBJ1-1	CAWSGQEGTEAFF	TGTGCCTGGAGTGGACAGGAAGGCACTGAAGCTTTCTTT
TRBD1	TRBV5-1	NA	TRBJ1-1	CASSLRDRVLEAFF	TGCGCCAGCAGCTTAAGGGACAGGGTCCTTGAAGCTTTCTTT
NA	TRBV7-9	NA	TRBJ1-5	CASSLGYGSRGNQPQHF	TGTGCCAGCAGCCTAGGGTACGGGTCCAGGGGCAATCAGCCCCAGCATTTT
NA	TRBV9	NA	TRBJ2-7	CASSVGGSSSYEQYF	TGTGCCAGCAGCGTAGGAGGATCGAGCTCCTACGAGCAGTACTTC
NA	TRBV5-1	NA	TRBJ1-2	CASSSGGGTNYGYTF	TGCGCCAGCAGCTCAGGAGGGGGTACTAACTATGGCTACACCTTC